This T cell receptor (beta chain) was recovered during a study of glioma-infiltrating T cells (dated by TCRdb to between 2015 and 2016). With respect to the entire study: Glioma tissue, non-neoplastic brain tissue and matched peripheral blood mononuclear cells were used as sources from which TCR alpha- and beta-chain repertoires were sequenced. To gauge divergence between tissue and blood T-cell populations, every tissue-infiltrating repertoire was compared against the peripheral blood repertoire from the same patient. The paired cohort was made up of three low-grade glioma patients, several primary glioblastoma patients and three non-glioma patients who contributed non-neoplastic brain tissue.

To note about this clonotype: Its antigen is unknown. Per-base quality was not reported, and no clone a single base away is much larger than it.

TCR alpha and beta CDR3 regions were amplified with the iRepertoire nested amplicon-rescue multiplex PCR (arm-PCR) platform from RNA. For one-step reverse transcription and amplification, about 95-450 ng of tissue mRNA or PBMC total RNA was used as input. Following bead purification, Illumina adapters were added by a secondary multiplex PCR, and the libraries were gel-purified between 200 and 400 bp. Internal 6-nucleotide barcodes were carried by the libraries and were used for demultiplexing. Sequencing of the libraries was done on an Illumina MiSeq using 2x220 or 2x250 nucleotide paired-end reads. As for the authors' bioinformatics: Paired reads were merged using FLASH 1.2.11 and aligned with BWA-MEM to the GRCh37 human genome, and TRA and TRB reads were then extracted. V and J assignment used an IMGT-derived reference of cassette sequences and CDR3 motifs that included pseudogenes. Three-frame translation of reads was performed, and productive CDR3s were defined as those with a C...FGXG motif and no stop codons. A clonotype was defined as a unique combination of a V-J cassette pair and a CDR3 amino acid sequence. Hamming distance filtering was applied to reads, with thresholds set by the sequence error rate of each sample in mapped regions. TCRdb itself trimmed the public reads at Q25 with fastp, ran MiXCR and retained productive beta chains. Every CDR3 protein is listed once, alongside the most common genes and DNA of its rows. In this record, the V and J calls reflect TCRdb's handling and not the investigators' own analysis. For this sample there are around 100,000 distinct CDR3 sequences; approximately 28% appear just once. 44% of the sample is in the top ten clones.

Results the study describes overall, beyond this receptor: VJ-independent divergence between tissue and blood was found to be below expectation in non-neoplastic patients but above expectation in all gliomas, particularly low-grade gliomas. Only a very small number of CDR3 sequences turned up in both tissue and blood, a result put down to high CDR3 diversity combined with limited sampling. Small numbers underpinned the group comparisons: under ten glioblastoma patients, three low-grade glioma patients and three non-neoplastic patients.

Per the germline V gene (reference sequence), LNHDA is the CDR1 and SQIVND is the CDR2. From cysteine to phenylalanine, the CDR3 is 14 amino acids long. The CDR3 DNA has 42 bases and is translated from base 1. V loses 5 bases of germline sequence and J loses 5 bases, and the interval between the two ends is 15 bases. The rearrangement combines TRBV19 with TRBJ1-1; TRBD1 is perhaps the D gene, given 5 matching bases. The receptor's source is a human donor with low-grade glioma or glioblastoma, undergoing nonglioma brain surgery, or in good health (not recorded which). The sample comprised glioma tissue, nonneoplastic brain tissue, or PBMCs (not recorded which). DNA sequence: TGTGCCAGTAGTGAATGGGGGGTGAGGACTGAAGCTTTCTTT. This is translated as CASSEWGVRTEAFF.